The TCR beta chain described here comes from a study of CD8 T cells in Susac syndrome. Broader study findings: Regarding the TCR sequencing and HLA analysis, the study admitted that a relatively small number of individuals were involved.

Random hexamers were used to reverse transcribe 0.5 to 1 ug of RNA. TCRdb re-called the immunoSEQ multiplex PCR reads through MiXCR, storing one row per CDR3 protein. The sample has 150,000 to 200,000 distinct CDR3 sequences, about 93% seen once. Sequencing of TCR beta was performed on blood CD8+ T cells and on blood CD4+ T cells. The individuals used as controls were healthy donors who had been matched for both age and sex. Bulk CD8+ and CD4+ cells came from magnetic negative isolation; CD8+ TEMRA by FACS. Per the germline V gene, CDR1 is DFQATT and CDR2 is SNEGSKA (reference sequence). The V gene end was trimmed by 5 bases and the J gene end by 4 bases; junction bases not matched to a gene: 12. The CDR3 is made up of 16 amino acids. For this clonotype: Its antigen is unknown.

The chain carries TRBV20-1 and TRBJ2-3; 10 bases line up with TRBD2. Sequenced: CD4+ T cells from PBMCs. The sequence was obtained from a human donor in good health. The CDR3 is CSAGLSSGGDADTQYF. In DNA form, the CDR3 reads TGCAGTGCTGGTCTTTCGAGCGGGGGGGACGCAGATACGCAGTATTTT.